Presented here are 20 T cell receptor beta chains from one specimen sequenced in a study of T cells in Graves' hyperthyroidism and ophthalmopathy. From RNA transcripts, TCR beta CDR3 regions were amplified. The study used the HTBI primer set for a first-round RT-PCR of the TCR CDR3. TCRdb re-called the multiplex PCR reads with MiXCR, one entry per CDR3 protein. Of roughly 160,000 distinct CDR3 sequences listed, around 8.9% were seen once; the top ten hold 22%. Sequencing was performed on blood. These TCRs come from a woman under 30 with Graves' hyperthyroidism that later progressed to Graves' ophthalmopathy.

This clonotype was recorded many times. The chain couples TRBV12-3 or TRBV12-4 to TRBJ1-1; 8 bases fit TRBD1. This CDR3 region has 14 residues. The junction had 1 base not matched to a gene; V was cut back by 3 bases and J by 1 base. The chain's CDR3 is CASSLTGANTEAFF. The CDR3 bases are TGTGCCAGCAGTTTGACAGGGGCGAACACTGAAGCTTTCTTT.

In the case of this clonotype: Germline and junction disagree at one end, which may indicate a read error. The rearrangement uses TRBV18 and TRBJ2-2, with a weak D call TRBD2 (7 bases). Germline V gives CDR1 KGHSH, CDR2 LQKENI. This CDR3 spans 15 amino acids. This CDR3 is CASSSGTLNTRELFF. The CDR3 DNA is TGTGCCAGCTCAAGCGGGACACTAAACACCCGGGAGCTGTTTTTT.

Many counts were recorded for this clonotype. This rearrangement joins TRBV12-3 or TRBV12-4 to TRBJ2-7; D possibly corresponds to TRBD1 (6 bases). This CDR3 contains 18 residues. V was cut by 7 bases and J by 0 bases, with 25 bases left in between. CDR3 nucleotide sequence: TGTGCCAGCAACCCCGGGACACCCCCCTTCCTGGGCTCCTACGAGCAGTACTTC. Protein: CASNPGTPPFLGSYEQYF.

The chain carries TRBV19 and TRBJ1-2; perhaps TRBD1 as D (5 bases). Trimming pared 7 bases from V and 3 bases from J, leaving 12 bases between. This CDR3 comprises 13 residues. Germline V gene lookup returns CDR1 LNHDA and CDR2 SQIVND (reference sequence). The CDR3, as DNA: TGTGCCAGTACGAACAGGCCCGACTATGGCTACACCTTC. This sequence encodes CASTNRPDYGYTF.

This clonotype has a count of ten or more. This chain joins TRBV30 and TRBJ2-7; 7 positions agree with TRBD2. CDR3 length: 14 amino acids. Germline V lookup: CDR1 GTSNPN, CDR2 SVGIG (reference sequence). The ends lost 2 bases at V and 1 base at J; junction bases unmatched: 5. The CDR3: CAWSIRDYSYEQYF. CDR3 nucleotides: TGTGCCTGGAGTATCCGGGACTATTCCTACGAGCAGTACTTC.

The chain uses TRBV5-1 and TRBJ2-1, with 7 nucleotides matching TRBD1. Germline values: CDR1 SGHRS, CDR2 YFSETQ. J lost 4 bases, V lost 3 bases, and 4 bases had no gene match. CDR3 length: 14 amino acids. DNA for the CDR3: TGCGCCAGCAGCTATTTGACAGGGTACAATGAGCAGTTCTTC. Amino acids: CASSYLTGYNEQFF.

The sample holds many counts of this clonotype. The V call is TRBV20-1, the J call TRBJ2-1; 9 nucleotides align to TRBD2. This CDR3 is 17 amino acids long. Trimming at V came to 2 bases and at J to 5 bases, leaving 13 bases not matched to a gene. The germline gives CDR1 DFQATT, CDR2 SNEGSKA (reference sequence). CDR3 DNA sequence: TGCAGTGCTAGACTCCCCGGAGCGGGAGGAGGGGACAATGAGCAGTTCTTC. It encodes CSARLPGAGGGDNEQFF.

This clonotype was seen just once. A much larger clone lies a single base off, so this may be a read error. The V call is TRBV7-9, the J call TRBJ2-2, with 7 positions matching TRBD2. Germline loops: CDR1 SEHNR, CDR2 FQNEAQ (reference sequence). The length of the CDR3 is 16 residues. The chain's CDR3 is CASSTLLAVHTGELLF. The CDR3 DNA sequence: TGTGCCAGCAGCACCCTCCTAGCGGTCCACACCGGGGAGCTGCTTTTT.

The DNA of the CDR3 is TGTGCCAGCAGTGAAGAAGGGGGCACTGAAGCTTTCTTT. Its protein is CASSEEGGTEAFF. The rearrangement links TRBV6-1 to TRBJ1-1; D might be TRBD1 (6 bases). The germline V gene encodes CDR1 MNHNS and CDR2 SASEGT. The CDR3 consists of 13 residues. V shed 1 base and J shed 4 bases, with 7 bases lying between them.

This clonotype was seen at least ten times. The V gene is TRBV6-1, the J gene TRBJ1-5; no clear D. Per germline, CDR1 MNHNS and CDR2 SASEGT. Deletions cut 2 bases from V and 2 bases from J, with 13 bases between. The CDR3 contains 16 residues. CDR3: CASSELGGGRNQPQHF. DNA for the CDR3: TGTGCCAGCAGTGAATTGGGAGGCGGACGCAATCAGCCCCAGCATTTT.

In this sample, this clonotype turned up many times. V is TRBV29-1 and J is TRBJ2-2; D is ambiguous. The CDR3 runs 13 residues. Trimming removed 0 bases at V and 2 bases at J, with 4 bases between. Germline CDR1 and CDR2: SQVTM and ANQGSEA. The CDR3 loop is CSVEETNTGELFF. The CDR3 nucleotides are TGCAGCGTTGAAGAAACAAACACCGGGGAGCTGTTTTTT.

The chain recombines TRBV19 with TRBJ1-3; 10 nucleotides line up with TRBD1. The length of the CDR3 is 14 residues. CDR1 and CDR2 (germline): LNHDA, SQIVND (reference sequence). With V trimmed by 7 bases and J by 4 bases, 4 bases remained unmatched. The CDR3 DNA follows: TGTGCCAGTATGACAGGGGGCTACGGAAACACCATATATTTT. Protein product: CASMTGGYGNTIYF.

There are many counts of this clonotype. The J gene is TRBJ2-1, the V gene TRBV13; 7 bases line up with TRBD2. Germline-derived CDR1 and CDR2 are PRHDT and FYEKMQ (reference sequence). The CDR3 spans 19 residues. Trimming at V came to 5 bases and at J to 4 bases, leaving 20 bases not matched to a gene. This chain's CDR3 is CASSPIQLAARRLYNEQFF. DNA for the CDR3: TGTGCCAGCAGCCCCATCCAGCTAGCGGCCAGAAGGTTATACAATGAGCAGTTCTTC.

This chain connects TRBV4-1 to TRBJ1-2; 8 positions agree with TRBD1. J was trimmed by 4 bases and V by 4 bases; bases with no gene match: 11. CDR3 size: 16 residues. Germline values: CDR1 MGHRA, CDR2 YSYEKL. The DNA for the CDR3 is TGCGCCAGCAGCCCTTACCCGACAGGGGCGTTCTATGGCTACACCTTC. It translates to CASSPYPTGAFYGYTF.

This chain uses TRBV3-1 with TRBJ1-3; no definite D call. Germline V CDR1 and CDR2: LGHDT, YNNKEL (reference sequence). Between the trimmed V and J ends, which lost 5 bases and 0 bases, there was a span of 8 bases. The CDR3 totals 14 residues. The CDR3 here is CASSVMSSGNTIYF. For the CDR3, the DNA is TGTGCCAGCAGCGTCATGAGCTCTGGAAACACCATATATTTT.

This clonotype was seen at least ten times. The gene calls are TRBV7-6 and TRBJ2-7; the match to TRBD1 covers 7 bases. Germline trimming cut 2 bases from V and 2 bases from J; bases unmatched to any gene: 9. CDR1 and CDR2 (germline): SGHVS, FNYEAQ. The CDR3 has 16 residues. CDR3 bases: TGTGCCAGCAGCTTACGGGGTAGGGGACAGACCTACGAGCAGTACTTC. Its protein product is CASSLRGRGQTYEQYF. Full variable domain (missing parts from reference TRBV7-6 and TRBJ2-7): GAGVSQSPRYKVTKRGQDVALRCDPISGHVSLYWYRQALGQGPEFLTYFNYEAQQDKSGLPNDRFSAERPEGSISTLTIQRTEQRDSAMYRCASSLRGRGQTYEQYFGPGTRLTVT.

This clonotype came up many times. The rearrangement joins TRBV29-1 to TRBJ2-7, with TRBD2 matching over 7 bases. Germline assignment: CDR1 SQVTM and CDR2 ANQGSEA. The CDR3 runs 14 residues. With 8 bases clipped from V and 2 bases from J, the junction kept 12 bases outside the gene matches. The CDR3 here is CSIVKASGTYEQYF. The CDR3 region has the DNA TGCAGCATTGTGAAGGCTAGCGGTACCTACGAGCAGTACTTC.

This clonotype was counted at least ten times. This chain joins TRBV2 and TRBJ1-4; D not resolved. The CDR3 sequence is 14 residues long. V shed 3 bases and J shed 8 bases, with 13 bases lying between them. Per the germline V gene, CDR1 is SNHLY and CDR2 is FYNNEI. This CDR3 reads CASSDGGVGEKLFF. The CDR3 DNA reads TGTGCCAGCAGTGATGGCGGGGTAGGGGAAAAACTGTTTTTT. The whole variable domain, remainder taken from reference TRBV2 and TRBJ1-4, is EPEVTQTPSHQVTQMGQEVILRCVPISNHLYFYWYRQILGQKVEFLVSFYNNEISEKSEIFDDQFSVERPDGSNFTLKIRSTKLEDSAMYFCASSDGGVGEKLFFGSGTQLSVL.

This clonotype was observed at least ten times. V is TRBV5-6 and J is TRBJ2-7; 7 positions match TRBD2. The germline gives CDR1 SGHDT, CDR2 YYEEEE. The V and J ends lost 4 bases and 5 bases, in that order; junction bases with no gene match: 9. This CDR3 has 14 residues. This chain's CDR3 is CASSTGGYLHEQYF. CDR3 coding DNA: TGTGCCAGCAGCACCGGGGGGTACCTCCACGAGCAGTACTTC.

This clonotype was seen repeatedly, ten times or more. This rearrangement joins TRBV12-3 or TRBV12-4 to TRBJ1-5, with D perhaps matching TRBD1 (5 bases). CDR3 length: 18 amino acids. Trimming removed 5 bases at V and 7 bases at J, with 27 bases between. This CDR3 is CASSPPARIGAWGQPQHF. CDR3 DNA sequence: TGTGCCAGCAGTCCCCCCGCCCGGATAGGGGCATGGGGGCAGCCCCAGCATTTT.